This TCR beta chain was obtained from a study of blood T cell repertoires in COVID-19 (TCRdb year 2020). Some background on the complete study: Samples from collaborators originated in the United States, Italy and Spain and spanned both the acute and convalescent phases of COVID-19. Samples were obtained from the ongoing ImmuneRACE study (first 160 participants) and from approximately 1,200 subjects provided by 6 global collaborators. HLA class I and class II types, where available, came from metadata supplied by the sample provider rather than from assay-based typing. Nearly every sample came with metadata listing a de-identified subject ID, COVID-19 status, age in years and sex. Subjects who had been exposed to COVID-19, were actively infected with it, or had recovered from it provided the deeply sampled blood TCRbeta repertoires that made up the dataset. The material from the prospective study consisted of cDNA or gDNA derived from T cells, B-cell-depleted T cells, or PBMCs. The repertoires were made available in a free public database intended to serve as a resource for research on the immune response to SARS-CoV-2. On the study overall, not on this receptor specifically: The quantity of clinical and demographic metadata differed by source and by participant and was supplied without curation.

There are 15 amino acids in the CDR3, from cysteine to phenylalanine inclusive. Here the CDR3 DNA is all that survives: 45 bases in frame from base 1. Based on the germline V gene (reference sequence), the CDR1 and CDR2 sequences are SEHNR and FQNEAQ. The V end loses 5 bases and the J end loses 8 bases, and a stretch of 21 bases separates them. In regard to this clone: No antigen is known for it. No base quality information exists; no much larger clone differs at one position.

The collaborating institutions used their own protocols to collect whole blood in K2EDTA tubes. Collaborator samples were shipped for TCRbeta analysis as frozen whole blood, isolated PBMCs, or DNA extracted from either sample type. TCRbeta CDR3 regions were amplified from genomic DNA by means of the immunoSEQ Assay, a bias-controlled multiplex PCR. In the authors' own workflow: Within the assay, amplification of reference gene primers was used to estimate how many nucleated cells each sample contained. Sequence reads were collapsed and filtered to measure the absolute abundance of every unique TCRbeta CDR3 rearrangement. For each sample, productive Simpson clonality was calculated by taking the square root of Simpson's diversity index across productive rearrangements. What TCRdb holds here is the immuneACCESS table cut down to in-frame rearrangements. Part of the clones is not present; checked against another copy, under half of the missing clones reflect an unresolved V gene, and the others are unexplained. Clone size and V and J calls were adopted from that table, with D and trimming inferred from the DNA. The table for this sample lists around 190,000 clones; about 90% of them were counted only once. Clones ranked in the top ten supply 20% of the sample.

This chain joins TRBV7-9 to TRBJ1-2, and perhaps TRBD1 as D gene, on 6 matching bases. The clonotype comes from a man aged 65-85 years with active or convalescent COVID-19. Sequenced sample: peripheral blood. The CDR3 reads CASSLTYSGVGGYTF. The nucleotide sequence reads as follows: TGTGCCAGCAGCCTAACTTACTCAGGGGTCGGAGGCTACACCTTC.